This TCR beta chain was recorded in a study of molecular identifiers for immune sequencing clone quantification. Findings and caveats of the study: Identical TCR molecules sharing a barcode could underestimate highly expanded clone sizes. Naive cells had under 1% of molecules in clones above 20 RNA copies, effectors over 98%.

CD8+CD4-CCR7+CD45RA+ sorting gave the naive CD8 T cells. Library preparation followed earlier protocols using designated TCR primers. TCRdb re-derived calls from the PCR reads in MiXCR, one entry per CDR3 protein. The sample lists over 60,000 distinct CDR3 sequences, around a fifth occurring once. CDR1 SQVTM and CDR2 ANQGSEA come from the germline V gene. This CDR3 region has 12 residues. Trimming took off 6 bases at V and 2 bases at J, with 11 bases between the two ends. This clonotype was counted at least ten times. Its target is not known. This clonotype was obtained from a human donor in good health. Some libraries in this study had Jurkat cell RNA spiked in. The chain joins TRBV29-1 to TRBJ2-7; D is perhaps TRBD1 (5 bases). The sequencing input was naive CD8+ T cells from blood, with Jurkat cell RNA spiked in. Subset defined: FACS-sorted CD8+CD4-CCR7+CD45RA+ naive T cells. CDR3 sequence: CSVVDSPYEQYF. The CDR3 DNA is TGCAGCGTCGTCGACAGCCCCTACGAGCAGTACTTC.